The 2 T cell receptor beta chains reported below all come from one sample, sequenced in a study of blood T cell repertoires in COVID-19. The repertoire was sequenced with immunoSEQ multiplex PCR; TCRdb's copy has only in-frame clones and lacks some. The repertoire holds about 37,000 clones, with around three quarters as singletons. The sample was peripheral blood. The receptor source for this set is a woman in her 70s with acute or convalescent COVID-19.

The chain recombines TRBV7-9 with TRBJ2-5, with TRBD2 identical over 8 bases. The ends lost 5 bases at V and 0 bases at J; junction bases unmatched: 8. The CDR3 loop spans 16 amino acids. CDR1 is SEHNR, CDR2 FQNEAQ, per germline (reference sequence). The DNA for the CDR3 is TGTGCCAGCAGCCCCTCGGGGCGGGGGGACCAAGAGACCCAGTACTTC. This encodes CASSPSGRGDQETQYF. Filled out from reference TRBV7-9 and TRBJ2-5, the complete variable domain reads DTGVSQNPRHKITKRGQNVTFRCDPISEHNRLYWYRQTLGQGPEFLTYFQNEAQLEKSRLLSDRFSAERPKGSFSTLEIQRTEQGDSAMYLCASSPSGRGDQETQYFGPGTRLLVL.

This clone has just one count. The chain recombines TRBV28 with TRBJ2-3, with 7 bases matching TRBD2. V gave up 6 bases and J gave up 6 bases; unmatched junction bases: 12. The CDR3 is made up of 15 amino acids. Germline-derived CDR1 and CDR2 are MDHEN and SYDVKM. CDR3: CASSRPPFGGDTQYF. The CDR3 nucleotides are TGTGCCAGCAGCCGACCCCCCTTCGGGGGGGATACGCAGTATTTT. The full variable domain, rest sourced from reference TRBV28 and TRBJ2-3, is DVKVTQSSRYLVKRTGEKVFLECVQDMDHENMFWYRQDPGLGLRLIYFSYDVKMKEKGDIPEGYSVSREKKERFSLILESASTNQTSMYLCASSRPPFGGDTQYFGPGTRLTVL.